This T cell receptor (beta chain) was sequenced in a study of T cells after yellow fever vaccination. MiXCR, applied by TCRdb to the 5' RACE reads, yields one record per CDR3 protein. The table has 65,000 to 90,000 distinct CDR3 sequences, around 7.3% seen once; the top ten hold less than 50%. This clonotype was seen repeatedly, ten times or more. Trimming at V came to 3 bases and at J to 2 bases, leaving 8 bases not matched to a gene. The CDR3 is made up of 17 amino acids. Germline V gene data show CDR1 as SQVTM and CDR2 as ANQGSEA. The chain employs TRBV29-1 and TRBJ2-1; TRBD2 aligns across 12 bases. The source was CD8+ T cells sorted from PBMCs, collected on the day of the yellow fever booster vaccination. This receptor was identified in a man younger than 45 who received the YFV17D yellow fever vaccine. CDR3 coding DNA: TGCAGCGTTGAGGGTCTAGCGGGAGGGGTGCCCTACAATGAGCAGTTCTTC. Translation: CSVEGLAGGVPYNEQFF.